The 16 T cell receptor beta chains below all came from one sample that was sequenced in a study of patients and donors after allogeneic stem cell transplantation. TCRdb reanalysed the RT-PCR reads using MiXCR and keeps one entry per CDR3 protein. The sample has under 200,000 distinct CDR3 sequences, 30% seen once. The sample was blood, either unsorted or a sorted T cell fraction (not recorded which). The source is a human donor who was either an allogeneic HSCT recipient or a stem cell or donor lymphocyte infusion donor (not recorded which). It is not recorded whose cells these are; they may come from a transplant donor.

This clonotype was observed a handful of times. This sequence joins TRBV3-1 and TRBJ2-1, with no clear D. The CDR3 consists of 13 residues. Germline V gene sequence: CDR1 LGHDT, CDR2 YNNKEL (reference sequence). V was shortened by 0 bases and J by 7 bases, with 7 bases between the two germline ends. CDR3 protein: CASSQDARNEQFF. The CDR3 DNA reads as TGTGCCAGCAGCCAAGACGCCAGAAATGAGCAGTTCTTC.

This clonotype came up many times. The chain uses TRBV12-3 or TRBV12-4 and TRBJ1-5; D remains ambiguous. The V and J ends lost 3 bases and 2 bases respectively, with 2 bases between them. The CDR3 spans 12 residues. CDR3 nucleotides: TGTGCCAGCAGTTTCGGCAATCAGCCCCAGCATTTT. This codes for CASSFGNQPQHF.

V is TRBV29-1 and J is TRBJ2-3, with 10 bases matching TRBD2. CDR3 size: 14 residues. J lost 4 bases, V lost 6 bases, and 7 bases had no gene match. Germline V lookup: CDR1 SQVTM, CDR2 ANQGSEA. The DNA of the CDR3 is TGCAGCGTGGACGCTAGCGGGAGCGCAGATACGCAGTATTTT. Protein sequence: CSVDASGSADTQYF.

This clonotype was detected only a few times. CDR3 amino acids: CAISEGGRALETQYF. The CDR3 DNA reads as TGTGCCATCAGTGAGGGTGGGAGGGCCTTGGAGACCCAGTACTTC. V gene TRBV10-3 combines with J gene TRBJ2-5, with 7 bases that match TRBD2. CDR1 and CDR2 from the germline V gene are ENHRY and SYGVKD. Trimming cost V 2 bases and J 5 bases; bases outside gene matches: 8. The CDR3 length is 15 residues.

This rearrangement joins TRBV20-1 to TRBJ2-1; D is perhaps TRBD1 or TRBD2 (6 bases each). From germline, CDR1 is DFQATT and CDR2 SNEGSKA (reference sequence). The ends were cut back, 0 bases at V and 4 bases at J, with 19 bases in the middle. This CDR3 comprises 17 residues. The CDR3 here is CSARDEGEVAKYNEQFF. DNA for the CDR3: TGCAGTGCTAGAGATGAGGGGGAGGTAGCAAAGTACAATGAGCAGTTCTTC.

The chain couples TRBV25-1 to TRBJ2-1, with D possibly being TRBD2 (5 bases). Germline CDR1 reads MGHDK; CDR2 reads SYGVNS. The CDR3 sequence is 13 residues long. The V end lost 2 bases, the J end lost 3 bases, and 5 bases lay between the germline ends. The CDR3 is CASSETSYNEQFF. CDR3 coding DNA: TGTGCCAGCAGTGAAACTAGCTACAATGAGCAGTTCTTC.

This clonotype was picked up a small number of times. The rearrangement uses TRBV28 and TRBJ2-1; 9 bases match TRBD2. J lost 6 bases, V lost 2 bases, and 11 bases had no gene match. CDR1 and CDR2 (germline): MDHEN, SYDVKM. The CDR3 totals 17 residues. Here the CDR3 reads CASSLVGEGLASNEQFF. CDR3 nucleotide sequence: TGTGCCAGCAGTTTAGTCGGGGAGGGACTAGCTAGCAATGAGCAGTTCTTC.

The chain is built from TRBV4-3 and TRBJ1-2; unclear D gene. The CDR3 is made up of 20 amino acids. The germline CDR1 and CDR2 sequences are LGHNA and YSLEER. The V end lost 0 bases, the J end lost 2 bases, and 25 bases lay between the germline ends. CDR3 nucleotide sequence: TGCGCCAGCAGCCAAGAAATAGAGAGGGTGATCGGACGACAAAACTATGGCTACACCTTC. Translation: CASSQEIERVIGRQNYGYTF.

V is TRBV28 and J is TRBJ2-7; tentative D call: TRBD1 (6 bases). The CDR3 loop spans 15 amino acids. The germline V gene has CDR1 MDHEN and CDR2 SYDVKM. Deletions cut 3 bases from V and 0 bases from J, with 12 bases between. CDR3: CASSFPSDSSYEQYF. CDR3 coding DNA: TGTGCCAGCAGTTTCCCCTCGGACAGCTCCTACGAGCAGTACTTC. The whole variable domain, filled in from reference TRBV28 and TRBJ2-7, reads DVKVTQSSRYLVKRTGEKVFLECVQDMDHENMFWYRQDPGLGLRLIYFSYDVKMKEKGDIPEGYSVSREKKERFSLILESASTNQTSMYLCASSFPSDSSYEQYFGPGTRLTVT.

This clonotype was seen a handful of times. V usage is TRBV5-4 and J usage is TRBJ2-1, with unresolved D. Germline lookup yields CDR1 SGHNT and CDR2 YYREEE (reference sequence). This CDR3 has 13 amino acids. V lost 4 bases to trimming and J lost 8 bases, with 13 bases between them. CDR3: CASSPPRYHEQFF. In DNA, the CDR3 is TGTGCCAGCAGCCCCCCTCGTTACCATGAGCAGTTCTTC.

The chain is built from TRBV6-5 and TRBJ2-1; tentative D call: TRBD2 (6 bases). V was cut by 6 bases and J by 9 bases, with 9 bases left in between. This CDR3 has 11 amino acids. Germline CDR1 reads MNHEY; CDR2 reads SVGAGI. This CDR3 reads CASRGDSEQFF. The CDR3, as DNA: TGTGCCAGCAGGGGGGACTCTGAGCAGTTCTTC.

This clonotype came up many times. The V call is TRBV20-1, the J call TRBJ1-4; perhaps TRBD1 as D (5 bases). This CDR3 has 12 residues. Per germline, CDR1 DFQATT and CDR2 SNEGSKA (reference sequence). The V gene lost 7 bases and the J gene lost 4 bases, with 10 bases spanning the gap. The CDR3, as DNA: TGCAGTGTTGGGGGGAATAATGAAAAACTGTTTTTT. It codes for CSVGGNNEKLFF.

V is TRBV25-1 and J is TRBJ2-1; TRBD2 is a possible D gene (6 bases). The ends were cut back, 6 bases at V and 0 bases at J, with 15 bases in the middle. This CDR3 has 16 amino acids. The germline V gene has CDR1 MGHDK and CDR2 SYGVNS. The CDR3 protein is CASSGYPGASYNEQFF. DNA for the CDR3: TGTGCCAGCAGCGGTTATCCGGGAGCCTCCTACAATGAGCAGTTCTTC.

A note on this clonotype: The junction shows a germline mismatch at one end, possibly a read error. This chain connects TRBV5-1 to TRBJ2-7; possibly TRBD2 for D (6 bases). The CDR3 has 15 amino acids. Looked up from germline, CDR1 is SGHRS and CDR2 is YFSETQ. The CDR3 nucleotides are TGCGCCAGCAGGTTGGAGGGAGGCAGCTCCTACGAGCAGTACTTC. Translated: CASRLEGGSSYEQYF.

The gene calls are TRBV2 and TRBJ2-1; no clear D. The CDR3 is 13 residues long. Germline CDR1 and CDR2: SNHLY and FYNNEI. V lost 8 bases to trimming and J lost 1 base, with 9 bases between them. The chain's CDR3 is CASGIGSYNEQFF. CDR3 DNA sequence: TGTGCCAGCGGGATCGGTTCCTACAATGAGCAGTTCTTC.

This rearrangement joins TRBV5-1 to TRBJ2-1; D possibly matches TRBD1 or TRBD2 (5 bases each). Germline V gene sequence: CDR1 SGHRS, CDR2 YFSETQ. The CDR3 covers 13 residues. The ends were cut back, 4 bases at V and 4 bases at J, with 9 bases in the middle. Here the CDR3 DNA reads TGCGCCAGCAGCGCCGGGACGTACAATGAGCAGTTCTTC. As protein: CASSAGTYNEQFF.